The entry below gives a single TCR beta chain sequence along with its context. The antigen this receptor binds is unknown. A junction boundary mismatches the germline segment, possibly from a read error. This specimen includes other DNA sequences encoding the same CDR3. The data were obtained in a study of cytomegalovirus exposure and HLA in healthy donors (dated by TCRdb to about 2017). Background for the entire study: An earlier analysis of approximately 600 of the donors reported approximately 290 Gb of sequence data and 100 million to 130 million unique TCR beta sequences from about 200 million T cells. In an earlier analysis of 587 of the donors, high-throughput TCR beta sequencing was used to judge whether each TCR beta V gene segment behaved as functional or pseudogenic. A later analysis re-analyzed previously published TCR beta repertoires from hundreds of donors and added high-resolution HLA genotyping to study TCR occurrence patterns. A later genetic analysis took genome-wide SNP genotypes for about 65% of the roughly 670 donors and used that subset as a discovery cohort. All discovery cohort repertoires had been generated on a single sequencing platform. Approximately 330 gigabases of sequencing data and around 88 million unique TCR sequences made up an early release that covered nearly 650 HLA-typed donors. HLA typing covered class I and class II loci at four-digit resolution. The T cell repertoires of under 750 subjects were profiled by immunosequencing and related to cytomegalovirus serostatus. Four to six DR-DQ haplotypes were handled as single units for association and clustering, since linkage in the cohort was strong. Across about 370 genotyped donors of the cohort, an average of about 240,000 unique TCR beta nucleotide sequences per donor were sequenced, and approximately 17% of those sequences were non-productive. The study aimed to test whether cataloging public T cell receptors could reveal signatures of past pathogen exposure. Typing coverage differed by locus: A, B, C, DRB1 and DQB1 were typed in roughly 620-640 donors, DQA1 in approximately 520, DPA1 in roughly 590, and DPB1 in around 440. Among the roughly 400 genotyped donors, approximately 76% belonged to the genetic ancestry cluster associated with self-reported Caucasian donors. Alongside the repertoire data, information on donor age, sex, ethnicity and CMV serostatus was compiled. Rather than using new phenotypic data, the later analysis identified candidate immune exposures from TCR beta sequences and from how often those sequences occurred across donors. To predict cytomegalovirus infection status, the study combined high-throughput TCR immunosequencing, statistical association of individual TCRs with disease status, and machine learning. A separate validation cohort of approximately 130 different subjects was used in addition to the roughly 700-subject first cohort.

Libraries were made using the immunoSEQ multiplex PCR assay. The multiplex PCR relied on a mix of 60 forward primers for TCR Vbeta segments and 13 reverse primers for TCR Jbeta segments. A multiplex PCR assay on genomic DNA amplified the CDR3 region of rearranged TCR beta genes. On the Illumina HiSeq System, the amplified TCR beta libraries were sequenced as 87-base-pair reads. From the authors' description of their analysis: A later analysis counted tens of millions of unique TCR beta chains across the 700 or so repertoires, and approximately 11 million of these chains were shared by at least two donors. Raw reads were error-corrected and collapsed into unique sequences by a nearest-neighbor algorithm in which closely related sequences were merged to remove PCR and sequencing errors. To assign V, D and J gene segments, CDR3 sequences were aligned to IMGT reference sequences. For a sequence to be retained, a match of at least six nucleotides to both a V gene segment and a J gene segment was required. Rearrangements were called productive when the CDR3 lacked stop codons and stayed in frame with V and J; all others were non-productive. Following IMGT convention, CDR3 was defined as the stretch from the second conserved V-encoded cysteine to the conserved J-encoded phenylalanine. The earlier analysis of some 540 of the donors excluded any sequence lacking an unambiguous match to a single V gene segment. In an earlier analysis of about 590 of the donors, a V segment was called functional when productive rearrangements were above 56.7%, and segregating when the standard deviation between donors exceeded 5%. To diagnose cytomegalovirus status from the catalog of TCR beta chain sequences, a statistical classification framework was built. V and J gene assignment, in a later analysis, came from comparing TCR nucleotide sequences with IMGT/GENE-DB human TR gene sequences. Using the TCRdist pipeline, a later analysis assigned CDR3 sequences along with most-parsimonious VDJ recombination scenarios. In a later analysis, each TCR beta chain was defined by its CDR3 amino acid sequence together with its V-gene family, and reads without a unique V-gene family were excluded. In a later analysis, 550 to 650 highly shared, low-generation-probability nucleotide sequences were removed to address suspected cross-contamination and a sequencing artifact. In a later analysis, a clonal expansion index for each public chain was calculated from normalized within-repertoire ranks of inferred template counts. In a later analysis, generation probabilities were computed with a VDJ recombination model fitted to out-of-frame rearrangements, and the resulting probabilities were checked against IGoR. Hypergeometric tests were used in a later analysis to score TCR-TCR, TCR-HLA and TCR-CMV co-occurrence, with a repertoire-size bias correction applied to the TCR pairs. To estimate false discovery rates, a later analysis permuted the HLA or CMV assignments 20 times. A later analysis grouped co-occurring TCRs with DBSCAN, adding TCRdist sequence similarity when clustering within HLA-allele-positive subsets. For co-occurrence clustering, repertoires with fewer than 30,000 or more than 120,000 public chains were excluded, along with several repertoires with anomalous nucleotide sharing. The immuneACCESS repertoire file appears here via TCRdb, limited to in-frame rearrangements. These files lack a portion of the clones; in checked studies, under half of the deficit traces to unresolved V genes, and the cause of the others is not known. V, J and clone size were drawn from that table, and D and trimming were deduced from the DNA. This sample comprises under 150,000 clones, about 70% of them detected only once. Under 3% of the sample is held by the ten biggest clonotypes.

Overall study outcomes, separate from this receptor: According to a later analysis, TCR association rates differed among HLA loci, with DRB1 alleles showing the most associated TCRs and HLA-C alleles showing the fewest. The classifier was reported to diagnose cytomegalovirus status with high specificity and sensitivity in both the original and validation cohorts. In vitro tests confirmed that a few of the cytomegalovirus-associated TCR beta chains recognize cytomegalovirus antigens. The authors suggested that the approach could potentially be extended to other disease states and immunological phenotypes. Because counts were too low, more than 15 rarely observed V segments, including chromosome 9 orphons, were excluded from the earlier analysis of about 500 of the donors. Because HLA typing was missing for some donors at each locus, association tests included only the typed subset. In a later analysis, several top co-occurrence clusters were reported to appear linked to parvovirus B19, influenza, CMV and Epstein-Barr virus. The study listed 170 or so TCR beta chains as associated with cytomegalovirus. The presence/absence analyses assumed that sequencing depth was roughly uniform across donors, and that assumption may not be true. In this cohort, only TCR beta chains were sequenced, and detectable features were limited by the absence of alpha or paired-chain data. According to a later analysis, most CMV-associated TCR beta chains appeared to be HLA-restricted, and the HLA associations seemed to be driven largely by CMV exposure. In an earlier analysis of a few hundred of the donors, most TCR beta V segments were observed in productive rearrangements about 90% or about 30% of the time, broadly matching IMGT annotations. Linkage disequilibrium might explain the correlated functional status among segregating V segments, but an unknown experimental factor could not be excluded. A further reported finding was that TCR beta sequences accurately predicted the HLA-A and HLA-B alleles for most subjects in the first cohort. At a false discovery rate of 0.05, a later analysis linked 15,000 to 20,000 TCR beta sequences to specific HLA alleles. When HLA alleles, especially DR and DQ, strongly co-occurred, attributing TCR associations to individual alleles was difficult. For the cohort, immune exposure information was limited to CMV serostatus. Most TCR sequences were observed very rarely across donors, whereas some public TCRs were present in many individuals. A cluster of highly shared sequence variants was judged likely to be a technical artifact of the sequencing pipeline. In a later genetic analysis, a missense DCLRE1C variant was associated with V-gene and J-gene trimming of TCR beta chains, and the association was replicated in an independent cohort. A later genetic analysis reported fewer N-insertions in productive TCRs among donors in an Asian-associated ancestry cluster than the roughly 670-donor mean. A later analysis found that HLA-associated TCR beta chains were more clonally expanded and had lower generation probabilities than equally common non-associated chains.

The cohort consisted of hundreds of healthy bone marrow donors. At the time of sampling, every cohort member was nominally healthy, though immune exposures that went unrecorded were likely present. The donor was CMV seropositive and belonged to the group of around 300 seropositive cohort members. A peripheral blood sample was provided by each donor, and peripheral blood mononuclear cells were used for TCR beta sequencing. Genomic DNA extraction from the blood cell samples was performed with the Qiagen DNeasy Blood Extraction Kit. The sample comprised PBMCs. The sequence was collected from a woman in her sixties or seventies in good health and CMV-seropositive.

The CDR3 in this case is CATTRGETTPEAFF. The nucleotides read TGTGCCACCACCAGAGGGGAGACGACCCCTGAAGCTTTCTTT. Recombination connected TRBV15 to TRBJ1-1; a weak D assignment points to TRBD1 (5 bases agree). Including the terminal cysteine and phenylalanine, the CDR3 comprises 14 residues. Only the CDR3 part of the read is kept: 42 bases, read in frame from the first base. For CDR1 and CDR2, the germline V gene (reference sequence) lists LNHNV and YYDKDF. The CDR3, completed at both ends by the reference TRBV15 and TRBJ1-1 genes, gives the full variable domain DAMVIQNPRYQVTQFGKPVTLSCSQTLNHNVMYWYQQKSSQAPKLLFHYYDKDFNNEADTPDNFQSRRPNTSFCFLDIRSPGLGDTAMYLCATTRGETTPEAFFGQGTRLTVV.